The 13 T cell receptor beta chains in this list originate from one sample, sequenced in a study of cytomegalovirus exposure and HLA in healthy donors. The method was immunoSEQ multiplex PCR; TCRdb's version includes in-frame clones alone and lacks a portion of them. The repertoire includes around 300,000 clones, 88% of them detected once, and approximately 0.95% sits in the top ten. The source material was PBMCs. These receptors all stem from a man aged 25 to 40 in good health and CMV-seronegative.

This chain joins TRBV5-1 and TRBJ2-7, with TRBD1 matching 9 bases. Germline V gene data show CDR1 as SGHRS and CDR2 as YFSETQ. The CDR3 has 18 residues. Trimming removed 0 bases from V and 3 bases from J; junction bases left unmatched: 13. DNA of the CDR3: TGCGCCAGCAGCTTGGCCAAGGGGACAGGGAGTTTCCGCTACGAGCAGTACTTC. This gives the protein CASSLAKGTGSFRYEQYF.

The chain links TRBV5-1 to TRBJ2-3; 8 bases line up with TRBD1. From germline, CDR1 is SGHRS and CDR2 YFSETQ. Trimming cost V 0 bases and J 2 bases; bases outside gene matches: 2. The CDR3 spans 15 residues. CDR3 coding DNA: TGCGCCAGCAGCTTGGTGGGACAGGTCACAGATACGCAGTATTTT. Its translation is CASSLVGQVTDTQYF.

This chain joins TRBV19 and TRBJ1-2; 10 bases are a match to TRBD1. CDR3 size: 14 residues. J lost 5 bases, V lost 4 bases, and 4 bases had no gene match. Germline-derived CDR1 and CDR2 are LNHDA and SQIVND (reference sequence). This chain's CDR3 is CASSTPGQGYGYTF. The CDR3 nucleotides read TGTGCCAGTAGTACTCCGGGACAGGGGTATGGCTACACCTTC.

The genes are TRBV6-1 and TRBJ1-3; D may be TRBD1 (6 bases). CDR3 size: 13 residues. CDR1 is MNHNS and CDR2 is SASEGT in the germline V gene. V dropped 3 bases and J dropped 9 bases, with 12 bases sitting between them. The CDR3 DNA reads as TGTGCCAGCAGTGATAGACAGGCGGGCACCATATATTTT. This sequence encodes CASSDRQAGTIYF.

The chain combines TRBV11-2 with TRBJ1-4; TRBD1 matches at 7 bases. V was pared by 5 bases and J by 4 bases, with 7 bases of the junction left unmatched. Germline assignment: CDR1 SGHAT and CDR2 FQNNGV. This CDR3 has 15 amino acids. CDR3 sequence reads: CASSAQGKYNEKLFF. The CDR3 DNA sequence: TGTGCCAGCAGCGCACAGGGGAAGTATAATGAAAAACTGTTTTTT. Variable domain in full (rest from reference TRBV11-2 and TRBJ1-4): EAGVAQSPRYKIIEKRQSVAFWCNPISGHATLYWYQQILGQGPKLLIQFQNNGVVDDSQLPKDRFSAERLKGVDSTLKIQPAKLEDSAVYLCASSAQGKYNEKLFFGSGTQLSVL.

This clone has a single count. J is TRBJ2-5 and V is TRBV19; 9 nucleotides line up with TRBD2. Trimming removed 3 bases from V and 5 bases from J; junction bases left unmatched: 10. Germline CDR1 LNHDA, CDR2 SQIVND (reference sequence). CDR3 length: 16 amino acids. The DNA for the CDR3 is TGTGCCAGTAGTATCCGCCTAGCGGGGAGGGTGGAGACCCAGTACTTC. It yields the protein CASSIRLAGRVETQYF.

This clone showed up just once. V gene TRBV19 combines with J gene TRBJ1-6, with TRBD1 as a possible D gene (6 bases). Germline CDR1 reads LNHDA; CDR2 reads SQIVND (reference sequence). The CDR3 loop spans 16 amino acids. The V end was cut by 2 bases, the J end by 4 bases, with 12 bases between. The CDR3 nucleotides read TGTGCCAGTAGTATAATCTCAGGGGAATATAATTCACCCCTCCACTTT. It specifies CASSIISGEYNSPLHF.

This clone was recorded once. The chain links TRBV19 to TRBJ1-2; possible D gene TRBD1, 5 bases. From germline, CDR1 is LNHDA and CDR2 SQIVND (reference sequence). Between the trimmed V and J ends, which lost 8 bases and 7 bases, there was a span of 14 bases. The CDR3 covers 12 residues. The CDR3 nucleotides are TGTGCCAGTCAGGGATCCTCGGGTGGCTACACCTTC. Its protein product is CASQGSSGGYTF. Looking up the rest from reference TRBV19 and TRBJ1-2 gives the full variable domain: DGGITQSPKYLFRKEGQNVTLSCEQNLNHDAMYWYRQDPGQGLRLIYYSQIVNDFQKGDIAEGYSVSREKKESFPLTVTSAQKNPTAFYLCASQGSSGGYTFGSGTRLTVV.

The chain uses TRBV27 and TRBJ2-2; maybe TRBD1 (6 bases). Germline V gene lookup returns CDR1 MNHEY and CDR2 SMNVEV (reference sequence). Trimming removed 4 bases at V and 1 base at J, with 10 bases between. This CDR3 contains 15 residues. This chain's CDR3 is CASSSGTKNTGELFF. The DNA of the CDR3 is TGTGCCAGCAGTTCCGGGACAAAGAACACCGGGGAGCTGTTTTTT.

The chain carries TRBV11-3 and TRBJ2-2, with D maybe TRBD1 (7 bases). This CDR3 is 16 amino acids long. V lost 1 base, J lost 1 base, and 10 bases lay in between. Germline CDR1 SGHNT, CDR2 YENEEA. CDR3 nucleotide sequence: TGTGCCAGCAGCTTAGGCGGGACAGAGAACACCGGGGAGCTGTTTTTT. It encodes CASSLGGTENTGELFF.

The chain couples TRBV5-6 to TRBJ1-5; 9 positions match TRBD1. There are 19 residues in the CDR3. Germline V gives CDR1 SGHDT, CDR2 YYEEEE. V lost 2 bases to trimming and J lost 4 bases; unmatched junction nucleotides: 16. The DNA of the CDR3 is TGTGCCAGCAGCTTACGCGGGACAGGGAGGCCGGCAAGGAATCAGCCCCAGCATTTT. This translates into CASSLRGTGRPARNQPQHF.

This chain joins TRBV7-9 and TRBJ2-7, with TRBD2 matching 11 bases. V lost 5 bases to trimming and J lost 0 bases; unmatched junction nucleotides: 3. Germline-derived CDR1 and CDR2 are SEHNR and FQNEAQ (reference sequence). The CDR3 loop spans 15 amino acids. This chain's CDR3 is CASSLSGGVSYEQYF. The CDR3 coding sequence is TGTGCCAGCAGCCTTAGCGGGGGGGTCTCCTACGAGCAGTACTTC.

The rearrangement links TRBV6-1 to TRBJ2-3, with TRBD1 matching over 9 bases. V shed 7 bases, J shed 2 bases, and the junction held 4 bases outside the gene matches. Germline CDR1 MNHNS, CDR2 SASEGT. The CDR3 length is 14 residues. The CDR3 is CASTWTGVTDTQYF. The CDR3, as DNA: TGTGCCAGCACATGGACAGGGGTCACAGATACGCAGTATTTT.